This T cell receptor beta chain was retrieved from a study of T-cell reconstitution after alpha-beta-depleted transplantation in children. Preparation of the TCRbeta library used unique molecular identifiers. One entry per CDR3 protein, called by TCRdb with MiXCR from the PCR reads. Of a few hundred thousand distinct CDR3 sequences in the sample, about an eighth are singletons; the top ten hold about 2%. Of note for this clonotype: Its antigen remains unknown.

Germline V gives CDR1 MNHNS, CDR2 SASEGT. The CDR3 sequence is 13 residues long. V was clipped by 8 bases and J by 4 bases, with 13 bases between them. Points from the study as a whole: Several hundred expanded graft clones reportedly gave rise to the alpha-beta T cells present about two months after transplant. It was newly produced T cells that mostly accounted for T-cell counts and diversity one year after transplant. There were some patients whose high TCRbeta diversity at day 60 came from surviving recipient T cells and thymic progenitors.

The material sequenced was PBMCs, mostly from graft donor cells, taken 360 days after TCRalphabeta/CD19-depleted stem cell transplant. The chain couples TRBV6-1 to TRBJ2-3; D perhaps matches TRBD2 (6 bases). The TCR was taken from a male patient between 5 and 17 years old who had a stem cell transplant for acute myeloid leukemia, so the T cells may come from the graft donor. CDR3 sequence reads: CASATGSADTQYF. Written as DNA, the CDR3 is TGTGCCAGCGCCACCGGGAGCGCAGATACGCAGTATTTT.